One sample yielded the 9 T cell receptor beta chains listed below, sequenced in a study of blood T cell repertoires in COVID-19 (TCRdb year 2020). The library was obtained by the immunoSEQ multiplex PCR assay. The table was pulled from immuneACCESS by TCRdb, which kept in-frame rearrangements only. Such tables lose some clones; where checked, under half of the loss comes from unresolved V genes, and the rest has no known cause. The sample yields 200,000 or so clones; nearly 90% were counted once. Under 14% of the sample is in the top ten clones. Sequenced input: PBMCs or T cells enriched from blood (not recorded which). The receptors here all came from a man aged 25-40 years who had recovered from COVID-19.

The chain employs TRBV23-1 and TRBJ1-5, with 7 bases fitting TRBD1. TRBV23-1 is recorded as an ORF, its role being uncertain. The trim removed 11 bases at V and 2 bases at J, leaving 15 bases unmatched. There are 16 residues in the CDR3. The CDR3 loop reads CARVGQGEVGNQPQHF. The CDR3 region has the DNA TGCGCCCGAGTGGGGCAGGGGGAAGTCGGCAATCAGCCCCAGCATTTT.

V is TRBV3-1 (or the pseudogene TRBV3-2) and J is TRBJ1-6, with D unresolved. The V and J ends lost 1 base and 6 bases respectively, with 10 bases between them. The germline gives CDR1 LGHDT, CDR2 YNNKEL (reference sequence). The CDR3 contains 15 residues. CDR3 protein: CASSQAIQPNSPLHF. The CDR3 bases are TGTGCCAGCAGCCAAGCTATCCAACCTAATTCACCCCTCCACTTT.

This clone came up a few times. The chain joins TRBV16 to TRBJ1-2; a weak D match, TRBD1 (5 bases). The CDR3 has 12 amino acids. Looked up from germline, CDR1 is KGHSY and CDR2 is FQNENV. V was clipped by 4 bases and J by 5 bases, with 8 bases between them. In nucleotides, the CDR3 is TGTGCCAGCAGCCGCGACAGTTATGGCTACACCTTC. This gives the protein CASSRDSYGYTF.

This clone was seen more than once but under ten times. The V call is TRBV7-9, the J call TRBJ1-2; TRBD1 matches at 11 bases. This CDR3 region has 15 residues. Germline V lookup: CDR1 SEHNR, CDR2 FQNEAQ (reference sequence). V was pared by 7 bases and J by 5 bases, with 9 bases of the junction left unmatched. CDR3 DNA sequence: TGTGCCAGCACCATAGGGACAGGGGGACTTTATGGCTACACCTTC. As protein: CASTIGTGGLYGYTF.

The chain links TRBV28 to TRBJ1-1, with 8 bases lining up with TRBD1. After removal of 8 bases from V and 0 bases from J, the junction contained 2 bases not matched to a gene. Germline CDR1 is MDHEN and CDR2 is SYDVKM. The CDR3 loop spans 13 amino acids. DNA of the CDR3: TGTGCCAGCCTACAGGGGGTGAACACTGAAGCTTTCTTT. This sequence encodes CASLQGVNTEAFF.

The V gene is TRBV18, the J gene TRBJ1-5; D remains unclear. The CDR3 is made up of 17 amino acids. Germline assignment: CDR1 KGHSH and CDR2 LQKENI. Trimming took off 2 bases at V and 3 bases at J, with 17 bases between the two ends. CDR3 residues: CASSPANSRDFNQPQHF. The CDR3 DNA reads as TGTGCCAGCTCACCAGCAAACTCGAGGGATTTCAATCAGCCCCAGCATTTT.

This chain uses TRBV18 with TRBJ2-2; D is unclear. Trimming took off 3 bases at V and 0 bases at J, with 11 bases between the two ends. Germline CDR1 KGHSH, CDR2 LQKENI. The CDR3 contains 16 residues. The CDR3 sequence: CASSPEQIANTGELFF. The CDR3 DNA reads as TGTGCCAGCTCACCGGAACAGATCGCGAACACCGGGGAGCTGTTTTTT.

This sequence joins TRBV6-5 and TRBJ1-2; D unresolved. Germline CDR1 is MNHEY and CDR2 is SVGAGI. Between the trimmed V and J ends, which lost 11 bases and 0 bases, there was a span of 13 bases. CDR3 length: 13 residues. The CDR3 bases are TGTGCCCTGGGAGTATACCCTAACTATGGCTACACCTTC. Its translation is CALGVYPNYGYTF.

CDR3 sequence: CASSPGLANSYEQYF. CDR3 sequence (DNA): TGTGCCAGCAGCCCGGGACTAGCGAACTCCTACGAGCAGTACTTC. The V and J genes are TRBV5-4 and TRBJ2-7, with 10 nucleotides matching TRBD2. The germline CDR1 and CDR2 sequences are SGHNT and YYREEE (reference sequence). The V segment lost 4 bases and the J segment 0 bases; nucleotides outside the gene matches: 4. The CDR3 sequence is 15 residues long. Based on the CDR3 plus reference TRBV5-4 and TRBJ2-7, the full variable domain is ETGVTQSPTHLIKTRGQQVTLRCSSQSGHNTVSWYQQALGQGPQFIFQYYREEENGRGNFPPRFSGLQFPNYSSELNVNALELDDSALYLCASSPGLANSYEQYFGPGTRLTVT.